These T cell receptor beta chains were read from a single sample in a study of human T cells and chemical hapten exposure. From the RACE reads, TCRdb called clonotypes with MiXCR, one entry per CDR3 protein. The sample contains over 70,000 distinct CDR3 sequences, over 6.5% of which appear only once. Source: whole blood, taken in connection with sensitization to the hapten diphenylcyclopropenone (DPC). The receptor source for this set is a woman between 50 and 59 years old with alopecia areata. Some clones in this sample may be carry-over from other donors' samples. CDR3s include the opening cysteine and the closing phenylalanine or tryptophan. Each record gives: V gene, D gene, J gene, clone size, CDR3 protein, CDR3 DNA. The D gene is left open where the match is weak. Clone size is given for some rows only: seen once, a few or many times, or a class if the clone is expanded.

V: TRBV29-1; D: NA; J: TRBJ1-2; size: NA; CDR3: CSVADGYTF; DNA: TGCAGCGTTGCGGATGGCTACACCTTC
V: TRBV20-1; D: NA; J: TRBJ2-7; size: few; CDR3: CSAPGQKGSYEQYF; DNA: TGCAGTGCGCCGGGACAAAAAGGTTCCTACGAGCAGTACTTC
V: TRBV5-6; D: TRBD1; J: TRBJ2-3; size: NA; CDR3: CASSARAGGGRSTDTQYF; DNA: TGTGCCAGCAGCGCCCGGGCAGGGGGCGGCCGTAGCACAGATACGCAGTATTTT
V: TRBV30; D: TRBD1; J: TRBJ1-5; size: NA; CDR3: CAWSPETGRSNQPQHF; DNA: TGTGCCTGGAGTCCTGAGACAGGGCGAAGCAATCAGCCCCAGCATTTT
V: TRBV5-6; D: NA; J: TRBJ1-6; size: few; CDR3: CASSLEFDSPLHF; DNA: TGTGCCAGCAGCTTGGAGTTTGATTCACCCCTCCACTTT
V: TRBV29-1; D: TRBD1; J: TRBJ2-1; size: few; CDR3: CSAGATGQGINEQFF; DNA: TGCAGCGCCGGAGCCACGGGACAGGGGATCAATGAGCAGTTCTTC
V: TRBV2; D: NA; J: TRBJ2-3; size: NA; CDR3: CASSETVMSTDTQYF; DNA: TGTGCCAGCAGTGAGACGGTGATGAGCACAGATACGCAGTATTTT
V: TRBV5-4; D: NA; J: TRBJ1-4; size: NA; CDR3: CASSLVGSTNEKLFF; DNA: TGTGCCAGCAGCTTGGTGGGGTCAACTAATGAAAAACTGTTTTTT
V: TRBV29-1; D: TRBD1; J: TRBJ1-1; size: few; CDR3: CSGRDRVGTEAFF; DNA: TGCAGCGGCCGGGACAGGGTAGGCACTGAAGCTTTCTTT
V: TRBV6-6; D: TRBD1; J: TRBJ2-5; size: many; CDR3: CAARRGTGGSLGYF; DNA: TGTGCCGCCCGGAGAGGGACAGGGGGCTCCCTGGGTTACTTC
V: TRBV5-6; D: TRBD1; J: TRBJ1-1; size: many; CDR3: CASSLGTGYTEAFF; DNA: TGTGCCAGCAGCTTGGGGACAGGGTACACTGAAGCTTTCTTT
V: TRBV19; D: NA; J: TRBJ2-2; size: NA; CDR3: CASSITTYTGELFF; DNA: TGTGCCAGTAGTATAACGACCTACACCGGGGAGCTGTTTTTT
V: TRBV20-1; D: TRBD2; J: TRBJ2-5; size: few; CDR3: CSAKLAGDQRETQYF; DNA: TGCAGTGCTAAACTAGCGGGGGATCAGAGAGAGACCCAGTACTTC
V: TRBV6-2/TRBV6-3; D: NA; J: TRBJ2-7; size: NA; CDR3: CASSYWGDEQYF; DNA: TGTGCCAGCAGTTACTGGGGGGACGAGCAGTACTTC
V: TRBV5-1; D: TRBD2; J: TRBJ2-3; size: NA; CDR3: CASSVGLGADTQYF; DNA: TGCGCCAGCAGCGTGGGACTAGGGGCAGATACGCAGTATTTT
V: TRBV6-1; D: NA; J: TRBJ2-5; size: many; CDR3: CAIRDLKTQYF; DNA: TGTGCCATCCGGGACCTGAAGACCCAGTACTTC